This TCR beta chain was sequenced for a study of siplizumab effects on memory and regulatory T cells (dated by TCRdb to the late 2010s). Background on the whole study: The study looked at the effect of siplizumab, an anti-CD2 antibody, on alloreactive T-cell subsets in allogeneic mixed lymphocyte reactions made from human PBMCs.

Sorted unstimulated T cells, along with proliferating T cells recovered from mixed lymphocyte reactions, underwent TCRbeta CDR3 sequencing. Fresh whole blood from around 11 HLA-typed healthy donors was used to isolate PBMCs. To map where alloreactive clones came from, unstimulated CD4+ regulatory T cells were FACS-sorted. Results and caveats for the whole study, not just this receptor: About 80-96% of proliferating CD4+ or CD8+ clones could not be given a naive or memory phenotype. The cumulative frequency of alloreactive sequences that could be traced back to unstimulated CD4+ memory T cells was significantly reduced by siplizumab. In reactions with siplizumab, an average of roughly 69% of mappable alloreactive CD4+ clones were Treg-derived, compared with 25% to 30% in control reactions. The suppressive function of proliferating Tregs from siplizumab cultures was not functionally confirmed. Unstimulated naive T cells appeared to be more diverse than memory T cells, and naive cells seemed to make a substantial contribution to the alloresponse. Because sequences at frequencies below about 10^-5 were poorly captured, only a minor fraction of alloreactive clones could be mapped back to unstimulated subsets.

The junction shows trimming of 2 bases on V and 1 base on J, and the gene matches do not reach 20 bases of it. The CDR3 starts with the cysteine, ends with the phenylalanine, and has 21 residues. Only CDR3 DNA is held: 63 bases, read in frame from base 1. CDR1 is given as MRHNA and CDR2 as SNTAGT, both from the germline V gene. The library was made by the immunoSEQ multiplex PCR assay. Each sample had some 9.7 x 10^4 TCR templates assayed by the deep sequencing platform. Genomic DNA extracted from sorted T cells was used for TCRbeta CDR3 sequencing. In the authors' own workflow: The R programming language was used for clonal analysis of TCRbeta CDR3 data. Comparing unstimulated samples against CFSE-low samples taken after the reaction was how alloreactive CD4+ and CD8+ clones were defined. By matching sequences to the repertoires of sorted unstimulated Treg and non-Treg cells, each alloreactive CD4+ clone was assigned a regulatory or non-regulatory origin. TCRdb carries this immuneACCESS record with in-frame sequences only. Its versions omit some clonotypes, under half of them owing to an unresolved V gene in the studies checked, with the rest unexplained. V, J and clone size were drawn from that table, and D and trimming were deduced from the DNA. A total of some 100,000 clones appear in this sample, 92% of them only once. 0.65% to 0.8% of the sample goes to the ten largest clones.

Worth noting for this clone: Its target antigen remains unknown. Base qualities are not at hand, and no much larger clone is one base apart.

This TCR derives from a human donor in good health. The receptor chain draws on TRBV6-4 and TRBJ1-3, and TRBD1 aligns with 7 junction nucleotides. Sequenced material: Tregs sorted from blood. The DNA sequence is given as TGTGCCAGCAGTGACCCCCTCAAACCGGGACAGCACAGGTCGTCTGGAAACACCATATATTTT. Translated, this gives CASSDPLKPGQHRSSGNTIYF.